The TCR beta chain under discussion was sequenced for a study of T cells after somatic rescue of genetic block (TCRdb year 2020). Looking at the study overall: The study assessed how robust, over the long term, a T-cell system was when the system had developed through somatic rescue of a genetic block in T-cell development.

The CDR3, from cysteine to phenylalanine, totals 14 residues. Only the CDR3 DNA stays, 42 bases, in frame from base 1. V and J lose 3 bases and 3 bases, and a span of 12 bases separates them. From a lookup of the germline V gene (reference sequence), CDR1 and CDR2 are LNHNV and YYDKDF. About this clone itself: There is no known antigen for this receptor. No much larger clonotype is one base removed from it; base qualities were not supplied.

Library preparation employed the immunoSEQ multiplex PCR assay. TCRdb holds this immuneACCESS table with in-frame rearrangements only. Some clones are missing; in checked studies, unresolved V genes explain under half, and the rest has no known cause. This sample has under 150,000 clones in its table, and about 93% of those were observed once. The top ten clones comprise 1.4% to 1.5% of the sample. The sample taken for sequencing was peripheral blood mononuclear cells (PBMCs). This clonotype was obtained from a young woman. The chain joins TRBV15 to TRBJ2-7; there is no confident call for the D gene. At the DNA level, the sequence is TGTGCCACCAGCAGGATCCTTGGGCACTACGAGCAGTACTTC. This yields the protein CATSRILGHYEQYF.